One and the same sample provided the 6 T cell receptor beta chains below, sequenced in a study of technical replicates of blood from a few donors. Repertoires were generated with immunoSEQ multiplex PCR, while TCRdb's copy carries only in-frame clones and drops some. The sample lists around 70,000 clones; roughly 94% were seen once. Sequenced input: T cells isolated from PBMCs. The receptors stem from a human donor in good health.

CDR3 in amino acids: CASSRARTGVPYEQYF. In DNA form, the CDR3 reads TGCGCCAGCAGCCGAGCCAGGACAGGGGTACCCTACGAGCAGTACTTC. V and J are TRBV4-1 and TRBJ2-7, with 9 bases lining up with TRBD1. Germline trimming cut 4 bases from V and 2 bases from J; bases unmatched to any gene: 9. This CDR3 is 16 amino acids long. Germline CDR1 reads MGHRA; CDR2 reads YSYEKL.

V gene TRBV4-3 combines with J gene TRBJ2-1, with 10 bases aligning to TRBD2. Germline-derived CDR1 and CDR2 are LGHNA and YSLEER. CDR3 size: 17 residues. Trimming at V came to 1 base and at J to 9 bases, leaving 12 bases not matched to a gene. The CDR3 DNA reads TGCGCCAGCAGCCAAGTTATTACTAGCGGGATCTTGGGTGAGCAGTTCTTC. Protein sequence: CASSQVITSGILGEQFF.

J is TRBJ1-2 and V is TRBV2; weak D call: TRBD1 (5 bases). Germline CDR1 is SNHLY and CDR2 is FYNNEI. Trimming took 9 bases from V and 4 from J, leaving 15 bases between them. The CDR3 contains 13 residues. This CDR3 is CARKRMDTYGYTF. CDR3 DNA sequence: TGTGCCAGAAAGAGAATGGACACCTATGGCTACACCTTC.

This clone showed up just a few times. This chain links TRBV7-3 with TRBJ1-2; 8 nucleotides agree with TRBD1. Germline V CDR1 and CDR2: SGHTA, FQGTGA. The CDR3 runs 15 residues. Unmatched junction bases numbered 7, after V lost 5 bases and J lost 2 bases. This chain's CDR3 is CASSEGTGSNYGYTF. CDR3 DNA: TGTGCCAGCAGCGAAGGGACAGGCTCAAACTATGGCTACACCTTC. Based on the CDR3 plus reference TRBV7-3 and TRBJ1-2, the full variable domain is GAGVSQTPSNKVTEKGKYVELRCDPISGHTALYWYRQSLGQGPEFLIYFQGTGAADDSGLPNDRFFAVRPEGSVSTLKIQRTERGDSAVYLCASSEGTGSNYGYTFGSGTRLTVV.

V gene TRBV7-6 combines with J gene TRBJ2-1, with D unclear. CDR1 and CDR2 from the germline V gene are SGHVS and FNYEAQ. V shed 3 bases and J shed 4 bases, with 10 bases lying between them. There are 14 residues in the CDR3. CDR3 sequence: CASSLSEAYNEQFF. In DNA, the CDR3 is TGTGCCAGCAGCTTGTCTGAGGCTTACAATGAGCAGTTCTTC.

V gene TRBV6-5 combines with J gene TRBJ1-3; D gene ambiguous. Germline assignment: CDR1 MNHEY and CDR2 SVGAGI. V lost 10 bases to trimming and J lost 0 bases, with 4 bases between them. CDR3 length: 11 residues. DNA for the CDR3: TGTGCCACCTACTCTGGAAACACCATATATTTT. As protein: CATYSGNTIYF.